The rows below give T cell receptor beta chains drawn from one sample of a study of blood T cell repertoires in COVID-19. The repertoire was sequenced with immunoSEQ multiplex PCR; TCRdb's copy has only in-frame clones and lacks some. The data contain about 220,000 clones, 75% to 85% of them singletons. Sequencing was done on a sample of peripheral blood. These receptors were collected from a woman aged 70-85 years with COVID-19, enrolled during active disease. CDR3s include the opening cysteine and the closing phenylalanine or tryptophan. Fields, in order: CDR3 DNA, CDR3 protein, clone size, J gene, D gene, V gene. D genes are given only for firm matches. Clone sizes are given selectively: once, few, many, or a class where the clone is expanded.

TGCGCCAGCAGCTTGGCCGCGCAGGGTGCTGGAAACACCATATATTTT	CASSLAAQGAGNTIYF	-	TRBJ1-3	-	TRBV5-1
TGTGCCAGCAGCCCCTTGGCGGCGAACACCGGGGAGCTGTTTTTT	CASSPLAANTGELFF	-	TRBJ2-2	-	TRBV11-3
TGTGCCAGCAGCTTACTAGCGGGGGGTCCTAGCACAGATACGCAGTATTTT	CASSLLAGGPSTDTQYF	-	TRBJ2-3	TRBD2	TRBV11-3
TGTGCCAGCAGTTATTCTCCGGGACAGAGATGGCCTGAAGCTTTCTTT	CASSYSPGQRWPEAFF	once	TRBJ1-1	TRBD1	TRBV5-8
TGTGCCAGCAGCGTAGAAGGCACGGGGAACTATGGCTACACCTTC	CASSVEGTGNYGYTF	-	TRBJ1-2	-	TRBV9
TGTGCCATCAGTGGCAGGGGAACTAATGAAAAACTGTTTTTT	CAISGRGTNEKLFF	few	TRBJ1-4	-	TRBV10-3
TGTGCCAGCAGCCAAAACAGGGGGCGACGGGACACTGAAGCTTTCTTT	CASSQNRGRRDTEAFF	-	TRBJ1-1	TRBD1	TRBV3-1/TRBV3-2
TGTGCCAGCAGCCCCGGGACAGGGGTAAGCACTGAAGCTTTCTTT	CASSPGTGVSTEAFF	-	TRBJ1-1	TRBD1	TRBV9
TGTGCCAGCTCAAGGAGGGGACCCGATGAAAAACTGTTTTTT	CASSRRGPDEKLFF	once	TRBJ1-4	-	TRBV18
TGTGCCAGCAGCTCCGACGGGAGGGGGCTAAACACTGAAGCTTTCTTT	CASSSDGRGLNTEAFF	-	TRBJ1-1	TRBD1	TRBV13
TGTGCCAGCAGCCAAGTGAGGACTGAAGCTTTCTTT	CASSQVRTEAFF	-	TRBJ1-1	-	TRBV3-1/TRBV3-2
TGTGCCAGCAGGACGACAGGGAACACTGAAGCTTTCTTT	CASRTTGNTEAFF	-	TRBJ1-1	-	TRBV6-5
TGTGCCAGCAGACCGGGGGGCGGATTGCAGCCCCAGCATTTT	CASRPGGGLQPQHF	-	TRBJ1-5	-	TRBV27
TGCGCCAGCAGCCAACAGGACAGGGGCTATGGCTACACCTTC	CASSQQDRGYGYTF	few	TRBJ1-2	TRBD1	TRBV4-1
TGTGCCAGCAGTAGTTCACAGGGCCTGGGGAATGAGCAGTTCTTC	CASSSSQGLGNEQFF	-	TRBJ2-1	-	TRBV6-5
TGTGCCAGCAGCTTAGTGACAGGGGAAGGCTATGGCTACACCTTC	CASSLVTGEGYGYTF	-	TRBJ1-2	TRBD1	TRBV7-2
TGTGCCAGCAGCCAAGTGCGGGACAGGCCTTTCTTT	CASSQVRDRPFF	-	TRBJ1-4	TRBD1	TRBV4-2
TGCAGTGCTAGTCACCCGTCTCTCCCTGAGGTGGAGCAGTACTTC	CSASHPSLPEVEQYF	-	TRBJ2-7	-	TRBV20-1
TGTGCCAGCAGCGGAGTCCGGGACAGGGGCAATGAAAAACTGTTTTTT	CASSGVRDRGNEKLFF	-	TRBJ1-4	TRBD1	TRBV9
TGTGCCAGCAGCTTTAGCGGGGGGGGCACAGATACGCAGTATTTT	CASSFSGGGTDTQYF	-	TRBJ2-3	TRBD2	TRBV11-1
TGTGCCAGCACCCAGTCGGGACACAGCACAGATACGCAGTATTTT	CASTQSGHSTDTQYF	-	TRBJ2-3	-	TRBV6-5
TGCGCCAGCAGTCAATCGCCAGAGACTAGCGGGAGGGAAGATACGCAGTATTTT	CASSQSPETSGREDTQYF	-	TRBJ2-3	TRBD2	TRBV23-1
TGTGCCAGCAGCGATAGGGGTCGCGGGGCCTACGAGCAGTACTTC	CASSDRGRGAYEQYF	once	TRBJ2-7	-	TRBV7-2
TGTGCTAGCAGCTTAGCCGGGACAGGGGACGAGCAGTACTTC	CASSLAGTGDEQYF	-	TRBJ2-7	TRBD1	TRBV7-7
TGTGCCAGCAGCTTAGCCAGGGGAAGTGGAAACACCGGGGAGCTGTTTTTT	CASSLARGSGNTGELFF	-	TRBJ2-2	-	TRBV7-9
TGCGCCAGCAGTGGCAGACAAGAGACCCAGTACTTC	CASSGRQETQYF	-	TRBJ2-5	-	TRBV10-1
TGTGCCAGTAGTATTTCACAGGTTGAAGCTTTCTTT	CASSISQVEAFF	-	TRBJ1-1	-	TRBV19
TGTGCCAGCTCACAACCGAGAACAGCGAACACTGAAGCTTTCTTT	CASSQPRTANTEAFF	-	TRBJ1-1	-	TRBV18
TGTGCCAGCAGCTTGCTTCGATTTGGGGCAGTCCAGGCCGGGGAGCTGTTTTTT	CASSLLRFGAVQAGELFF	-	TRBJ2-2	-	TRBV7-6
TGTGCCAGCCGAGAGGACAGCTTGAACACTGAAGCTTTCTTT	CASREDSLNTEAFF	-	TRBJ1-1	-	TRBV19
TGCGCCAGCAGCTTGGGGGCGAACACTGAAGCTTTCTTT	CASSLGANTEAFF	-	TRBJ1-1	-	TRBV5-1
TGTGCCAGCAGTGGCCTCGACAGATACTATGGCTACACCTTC	CASSGLDRYYGYTF	-	TRBJ1-2	-	TRBV25-1
TGTGCCAGCAATAGGGGGGGCAGTCACAATGAGCAGTTCTTC	CASNRGGSHNEQFF	-	TRBJ2-1	-	TRBV6-5
TGTGCCAGCAGCCAAGATCTTCTGGGCGGCTACACCTTC	CASSQDLLGGYTF	-	TRBJ1-2	-	TRBV3-1/TRBV3-2
TGTGCCAGTAGTATAAGGGGCACGGAGTCGTCTCGCTACGAGCAGTACTTC	CASSIRGTESSRYEQYF	-	TRBJ2-7	-	TRBV19
TGTGCCAGCTCACCACGAGTAGATACGTCTGTGAACACCATATATTTT	CASSPRVDTSVNTIYF	-	TRBJ1-3	-	TRBV18
TGTGCCAGCAGCTTAGAAGGGGCTAGCGGGAATGAGCAGTTCTTC	CASSLEGASGNEQFF	-	TRBJ2-1	TRBD2	TRBV7-2
TGTGCCAGCAGCTTAATTCCGGGGAATCAGCCCCAGCATTTT	CASSLIPGNQPQHF	-	TRBJ1-5	-	TRBV7-2
TGTGCCATCAGTGTGGGAGGGACCTACGATGGCTACACCTTC	CAISVGGTYDGYTF	-	TRBJ1-2	-	TRBV10-3
TGTGCCAGCAGCCTCAGGACTAGCGGGGCTCGAGAGACCCAGTACTTC	CASSLRTSGARETQYF	-	TRBJ2-5	TRBD2	TRBV3-1/TRBV3-2
TGTGCCAGCAGCGTGGACAGCGCGTCAGGGGGCTACACCTTC	CASSVDSASGGYTF	once	TRBJ1-2	-	TRBV9
TGTGCCAGCAGCCCCCGACAGGGGCGAAGATCCATGAACACTGAAGCTTTCTTT	CASSPRQGRRSMNTEAFF	-	TRBJ1-1	TRBD1	TRBV7-2
TGCGCCAGCAGCTTGCCGACAGGAGATCCAACTAATGAAAAACTGTTTTTT	CASSLPTGDPTNEKLFF	-	TRBJ1-4	-	TRBV5-1
TGTGCCAGCTCACCACTTCCAGTTAATTCACCCCTCCACTTT	CASSPLPVNSPLHF	-	TRBJ1-6	-	TRBV18
TGCGCCAGCAGTACCGCTATGAACACCGGGGAGCTGTTTTTT	CASSTAMNTGELFF	-	TRBJ2-2	-	TRBV4-3
TGTGCCAGCAGGTTGGACAGGGACGTTACTGAAGCTTTCTTT	CASRLDRDVTEAFF	-	TRBJ1-1	TRBD1	TRBV7-9
TGTGCCAGCAGCCCAGCTCGGGCTAGCGGGAGAGTCTATGAGCAGTTCTTC	CASSPARASGRVYEQFF	once	TRBJ2-1	TRBD2	TRBV9
TGTGCCAGCAGCGTACGACACACTAGCACAGATACGCAGTATTTT	CASSVRHTSTDTQYF	-	TRBJ2-3	-	TRBV7-3
TGTGCCAGCAGCTTGGCAGGGGTTAATAATTCACCCCTCCACTTT	CASSLAGVNNSPLHF	-	TRBJ1-6	-	TRBV5-4
TGTGCCACCAGCAGACAGGGCGGTCAGCCCCAGCATTTT	CATSRQGGQPQHF	-	TRBJ1-5	-	TRBV15
TGTGCCATCACCGAGGGGGCCTCCTACGAGCAGTACTTC	CAITEGASYEQYF	-	TRBJ2-7	TRBD1	TRBV10-3
TGCGCCAGCAGCCTTCAGGGGAATGATGGCTACACCTTC	CASSLQGNDGYTF	-	TRBJ1-2	-	TRBV5-1